This T cell receptor (beta chain) was profiled in a study of human T cells and chemical hapten exposure. Study-level findings and limits: Compared with pre-sensitization or healthy control sets, expanded TCRs clustered more. With regard to DPC sensitization, TCRs above 1 in 1000 frequency did not change.

In the original processing: A per-sample median of 95,638 TCRs was observed, with counts ranging from about 20,000 to 750,000. From the RACE reads, TCRdb called clonotypes with MiXCR, one entry per CDR3 protein. TCRdb, rather than the study authors, made the V and J calls. This sample yields 75,000 to 100,000 distinct CDR3 sequences, of which around 12% are seen a single time; 2% to 2.5% belongs to the top ten. CDR1 and CDR2 from the germline V gene are LGHDT and YNNKEL (reference sequence). Trimming took off 0 bases at V and 4 bases at J, with 13 bases between the two ends. The CDR3 sequence is 16 residues long. This clonotype has more than one count but fewer than ten. Its antigen is undetermined. Described time point: patch test 1, 2 weeks after DPC sensitization. Documented treatment: therapeutic diphenylcyclopropenone sensitization with weekly scalp DPC. Samples of blood were obtained prior to the application of each patch test.

The sequencing here drew on whole blood, taken in connection with sensitization to the hapten diphenylcyclopropenone (DPC). V gene TRBV3-1 combines with J gene TRBJ2-1; maybe TRBD2 (6 bases). The clonotype originates from a woman aged 40 to 50 with alopecia areata. Some clones in this sample may be carry-over from other donors' samples. CDR3 residues: CASSQDSGARYNEQFF. The CDR3, as DNA: TGTGCCAGCAGCCAAGATTCGGGAGCTCGGTACAATGAGCAGTTCTTC.